Presented here are 24 T cell receptor beta chains from one specimen sequenced in a study of shared clonotypes between healthy human individuals. Measured with immunoSEQ multiplex PCR; TCRdb has only the in-frame clones, and not every one. The table shows a few million clones, with nearly 97% occurring only once. Material: naive CD4+ T cells sorted from blood. The subset here: CD45RA+ positively selected. These receptors were taken from a man between 18 and 35 years old in good health.

A word on this clone: The sample carries other DNA sequences with the same CDR3. The V gene is TRBV9, the J gene TRBJ2-5; TRBD2 aligns across 10 bases. CDR1 and CDR2 from the germline V gene are SGDLS and YYNGEE. This CDR3 is built from 14 residues. The ends lost 2 bases at V and 5 bases at J; junction bases unmatched: 3. The DNA for the CDR3 is TGTGCCAGCAGCGTGGGTAGCGGGGGGGAGACCCAGTACTTC. Encoded protein: CASSVGSGGETQYF.

Comments on this clone: Other DNA sequences in this sample translate to the same CDR3. The CDR3 spells CASSPGTSGYEQYF. CDR3 sequence (DNA): TGTGCCAGCTCTCCCGGGACATCGGGCTACGAGCAGTACTTC. The rearrangement joins TRBV18 to TRBJ2-7; maybe TRBD1 (6 bases). This CDR3 spans 14 amino acids. With 6 bases removed from V and 3 bases from J, the gap between germline ends came to 15 bases. The germline V gene has CDR1 KGHSH and CDR2 LQKENI.

The chain employs TRBV4-1 and TRBJ2-5; TRBD2 is a possible D gene (5 bases). V was shortened by 1 base and J by 3 bases, with 12 bases between the two germline ends. The CDR3 has 15 amino acids. Germline V CDR1 and CDR2: MGHRA, YSYEKL. CDR3 residues: CASSQVLQRKETQYF. In DNA form, the CDR3 reads TGCGCCAGCAGCCAAGTTCTCCAGCGGAAAGAGACCCAGTACTTC.

This rearrangement joins TRBV5-6 to TRBJ1-4; 7 nucleotides agree with TRBD1. The CDR3 length is 15 residues. The germline V gene encodes CDR1 SGHDT and CDR2 YYEEEE. V shed 2 bases, J shed 3 bases, and the junction held 4 bases outside the gene matches. CDR3 nucleotide sequence: TGTGCCAGCAGCTTTTGGCAGGGGGCTAATGAAAAACTGTTTTTT. Residues: CASSFWQGANEKLFF.

This chain links TRBV5-1 with TRBJ2-3; 7 bases fit TRBD1. This CDR3 comprises 14 residues. The V segment lost 4 bases and the J segment 2 bases; nucleotides outside the gene matches: 4. Germline values: CDR1 SGHRS, CDR2 YFSETQ. As DNA, the CDR3 is TGCGCCAGCAGCCACGGACAGGTCACAGATACGCAGTATTTT. It is translated as CASSHGQVTDTQYF.

This clone was detected only once. The rearrangement links TRBV18 to TRBJ2-5; D is ambiguous. Trimming removed 2 bases from V and 0 bases from J, with 10 bases in between. The CDR3 length is 15 residues. Germline V gene lookup returns CDR1 KGHSH and CDR2 LQKENI. The CDR3 loop is CASSPSVAYQETQYF. In DNA, the CDR3 is TGTGCCAGCTCACCATCGGTCGCGTACCAAGAGACCCAGTACTTC.

This clone appeared once. The V and J genes are TRBV30 and TRBJ2-5; D is perhaps TRBD1 or TRBD2 (5 bases each). Between the trimmed V and J ends, which lost 2 bases and 5 bases, there was a span of 15 bases. The CDR3 covers 14 residues. Germline CDR1 GTSNPN, CDR2 SVGIG (reference sequence). The CDR3 DNA is TGTGCCTGGAGTTTCCCTGGGGGTTCGGAGACCCAGTACTTC. This codes for CAWSFPGGSETQYF.

The chain has TRBV5-4 and TRBJ1-1, with a possible D match to TRBD1 (5 bases). V was trimmed by 6 bases and J by 2 bases, leaving 14 bases between them. The CDR3 totals 14 residues. Germline values: CDR1 SGHNT, CDR2 YYREEE (reference sequence). The CDR3 coding sequence is TGTGCCAGCAACTCCGGGGGGGGAAACACTGAAGCTTTCTTT. Amino acid sequence: CASNSGGGNTEAFF.

The chain recombines TRBV30 with TRBJ2-7; D unresolved. The germline V gene encodes CDR1 GTSNPN and CDR2 SVGIG (reference sequence). Trimming cost V 2 bases and J 5 bases, with 7 bases left between them. The CDR3 has 11 amino acids. CDR3 residues: CAWSWQNEQYF. The CDR3 DNA sequence: TGTGCCTGGAGTTGGCAGAACGAGCAGTACTTC.

This clone was seen once. The same CDR3 arises from other DNA sequences in this sample as well. V and J are TRBV5-1 and TRBJ2-2; D may be TRBD1 (5 bases). Trimming took off 2 bases at V and 2 bases at J, with 10 bases between the two ends. From germline, CDR1 is SGHRS and CDR2 YFSETQ. This CDR3 comprises 15 residues. This CDR3 reads CASSFTGSNTGELFF. CDR3 DNA: TGCGCCAGCAGCTTTACAGGATCAAACACCGGGGAGCTGTTTTTT.

The V call is TRBV7-6, the J call TRBJ2-5; 10 positions match TRBD2. CDR3 length: 14 amino acids. CDR1 and CDR2 from the germline V gene are SGHVS and FNYEAQ. V shed 5 bases, J shed 4 bases, and the junction held 4 bases outside the gene matches. The CDR3 loop reads CASSQGLASETQYF. CDR3 DNA sequence: TGTGCCAGCAGCCAGGGACTAGCGTCAGAGACCCAGTACTTC. The full variable domain, its missing parts supplied by reference TRBV7-6 and TRBJ2-5, is GAGVSQSPRYKVTKRGQDVALRCDPISGHVSLYWYRQALGQGPEFLTYFNYEAQQDKSGLPNDRFSAERPEGSISTLTIQRTEQRDSAMYRCASSQGLASETQYFGPGTRLLVL.

This clone was picked up one time. The CDR3 DNA follows: TGTGCCAGCAGCCTCACGAGGGGGAAAGGAAACACCATATATTTT. Translated, it gives CASSLTRGKGNTIYF. The chain has TRBV6-5 and TRBJ1-3; perhaps TRBD1 as D (6 bases). Trimming removed 6 bases from V and 4 bases from J, with 16 bases in between. The CDR3 is made up of 15 amino acids. From germline, CDR1 is MNHEY and CDR2 SVGAGI.

This clone has a handful of counts. The V call is TRBV6-1, the J call TRBJ1-2; D gene ambiguous. The CDR3 extends over 13 amino acids. Germline assignment: CDR1 MNHNS and CDR2 SASEGT. Trimming cost V 6 bases and J 3 bases, with 11 bases left between them. This chain's CDR3 is CASSMDGDYGYTF. For the CDR3, the DNA is TGTGCCAGCAGCATGGACGGCGACTATGGCTACACCTTC.

V gene TRBV11-3 combines with J gene TRBJ2-3; D may be TRBD1 or TRBD2 (6 bases each). Germline CDR1 and CDR2: SGHNT and YENEEA. This CDR3 has 14 residues. V was pared by 3 bases and J by 1 base, with 8 bases between. The CDR3 protein is CASSFRGRTDTQYF. CDR3 nucleotide sequence: TGTGCCAGCAGCTTCCGGGGGCGCACAGATACGCAGTATTTT.

The chain combines TRBV5-4 with TRBJ2-7; D is uncertain. CDR3 length equals 11 residues. V dropped 0 bases and J dropped 7 bases, with 5 bases sitting between them. Germline V gene data show CDR1 as SGHNT and CDR2 as YYREEE (reference sequence). The CDR3 coding sequence is TGTGCCAGCAGCTTGGAACAGGAGCAGTACTTC. It translates to CASSLEQEQYF.

The gene calls are TRBV7-9 and TRBJ2-1; 8 positions match TRBD2. The ends lost 0 bases at V and 0 bases at J; junction bases unmatched: 4. This CDR3 is built from 17 residues. Germline V gives CDR1 SEHNR, CDR2 FQNEAQ (reference sequence). CDR3 DNA: TGTGCCAGCAGCTTAGCGCCAGCGGGGGTCTCCTACAATGAGCAGTTCTTC. Translated: CASSLAPAGVSYNEQFF.

As regards this clone: This CDR3 is also generated by other DNA sequences in the sample. The chain has TRBV5-1 and TRBJ1-3; D gene ambiguous. The CDR3 extends over 15 amino acids. CDR1 is SGHRS and CDR2 is YFSETQ in the germline V gene. V lost 0 bases and J 1 base, leaving 8 bases between the germline ends. DNA of the CDR3: TGCGCCAGCAGCTTGGAGGGATCATCTGGAAACACCATATATTTT. This codes for CASSLEGSSGNTIYF.

The chain links TRBV5-1 to TRBJ2-2; D is perhaps TRBD2 (7 bases). The V end lost 0 bases, the J end lost 7 bases, and 13 bases lay between the germline ends. The CDR3 is 15 amino acids. The germline gives CDR1 SGHRS, CDR2 YFSETQ. DNA for the CDR3: TGCGCCAGCAGCTTGGCGCAGGGGAGGGTCGGGGAGCTGTTTTTT. Translation gives CASSLAQGRVGELFF.

This sequence joins TRBV2 and TRBJ1-5; tentatively, D is TRBD1 (5 bases). This CDR3 is 15 amino acids long. CDR1 and CDR2 from the germline V gene are SNHLY and FYNNEI. V lost 6 bases and J lost 3, with 15 bases in between. The CDR3 bases are TGTGCCAGCAGCCAAAGGGACGGAACCAATCAGCCCCAGCATTTT. It is translated as CASSQRDGTNQPQHF.

For this clone: This sample also contains other DNA sequences that code for the same CDR3. The genes are TRBV5-1 and TRBJ2-5; TRBD1 might be the D (5 bases). Germline lookup yields CDR1 SGHRS and CDR2 YFSETQ. The CDR3 extends over 14 amino acids. V lost 0 bases, J lost 4 bases, and 10 bases lay in between. The CDR3 region is CASSLEGARETQYF. The CDR3 nucleotides read TGCGCCAGCAGCTTGGAAGGGGCTCGAGAGACCCAGTACTTC.

A single count supports this clone. Other DNA sequences in the same sample also yield this CDR3. The CDR3 DNA reads as TGTGCCAGCAGCTTAGCGTTCTCCTACGAGCAGTACTTC. This encodes CASSLAFSYEQYF. The chain combines TRBV7-2 with TRBJ2-7; the D is unclear. Germline V gene data show CDR1 as SGHTA and CDR2 as FQGNSA. V shed 0 bases and J shed 0 bases, with 3 bases lying between them. The CDR3 contains 13 residues.

The chain combines TRBV10-1 with TRBJ2-7; tentatively, D is TRBD1 (6 bases). In germline, CDR1 is WNHNN, CDR2 SYGVQD (reference sequence). The V and J ends lost 4 bases and 3 bases respectively, with 10 bases between them. The CDR3 sequence is 13 residues long. Here the CDR3 DNA reads TGCGCCAGCAGTGGGGGGCTTGTCTACGAGCAGTACTTC. Its protein is CASSGGLVYEQYF.

This clone was counted once. J is TRBJ2-1 and V is TRBV30; TRBD1 might be the D (6 bases). From germline, CDR1 is GTSNPN and CDR2 SVGIG (reference sequence). There are 14 residues in the CDR3. Trimming shortened V by 3 bases and J by 4 bases, and 13 bases separated the two germline ends. The DNA for the CDR3 is TGTGCCTGGAGCAGGGGCGGATTGTACAATGAGCAGTTCTTC. Protein sequence: CAWSRGGLYNEQFF.

The rearrangement links TRBV6-1 to TRBJ1-5; maybe TRBD1 (6 bases). Trimming shortened V by 6 bases and J by 4 bases, and 16 bases separated the two germline ends. Germline V gene data show CDR1 as MNHNS and CDR2 as SASEGT. The CDR3 consists of 15 residues. CDR3 coding DNA: TGTGCCAGCAGATCTACAGGGTCCGAGAATCAGCCCCAGCATTTT. Amino acids: CASRSTGSENQPQHF.